This entry lists 21 T cell receptor beta chains sequenced from one sample in a study of shared clonotypes between healthy human individuals. The data were produced by immunoSEQ multiplex PCR, yet TCRdb's version contains in-frame clones alone and is incomplete. The data hold around 1.9 million clones, with roughly 91% observed a single time. CD45RO-negative CD8 cells positively selected for CCR7 made up the naive population, which excluded terminally differentiated effector memory CD45RA+ cells. The material sequenced was naive CD8+ T cells from PBMCs. Source of these receptors: a man between 18 and 35 years old in good health. Some clones in this sample may be carry-over from other donors' samples.

The J gene is TRBJ2-5, the V gene TRBV9; 8 positions agree with TRBD2. Germline V gives CDR1 SGDLS, CDR2 YYNGEE. V was clipped by 7 bases and J by 1 base; unmatched bases: 9. This CDR3 is built from 15 residues. CDR3 in DNA: TGTGCCAGCCAGAGGGGCGGGAGGCCCCAAGAGACCCAGTACTTC. Translation gives CASQRGGRPQETQYF.

V gene TRBV11-1 combines with J gene TRBJ2-7, with 11 positions matching TRBD2. The germline CDR1 and CDR2 sequences are SGHAT and FQDESV (reference sequence). J gave up 4 bases and V 5 bases, and 10 bases lay outside the gene matches. The CDR3 contains 16 residues. The CDR3 DNA sequence: TGTGCCAGCAGCCTGGGACTAGCGGAGGGATTGTACGAGCAGTACTTC. This codes for CASSLGLAEGLYEQYF.

CDR3 loop: CASSPRQTNEKLFF. DNA of the CDR3: TGTGCCAGCAGCCCCCGGCAGACTAATGAAAAACTGTTTTTT. The chain links TRBV28 to TRBJ1-4; D gene unclear. The V and J ends lost 6 bases and 2 bases respectively, with 10 bases between them. This CDR3 comprises 14 residues. Germline-derived CDR1 and CDR2 are MDHEN and SYDVKM. Supplemented by reference TRBV28 and TRBJ1-4, the full variable domain reads DVKVTQSSRYLVKRTGEKVFLECVQDMDHENMFWYRQDPGLGLRLIYFSYDVKMKEKGDIPEGYSVSREKKERFSLILESASTNQTSMYLCASSPRQTNEKLFFGSGTQLSVL.

The chain combines TRBV2 with TRBJ2-2, with TRBD2 matching 7 bases. V trimming: 9 bases; J trimming: 3 bases; junction bases outside the gene matches: 10. CDR3 length: 15 residues. CDR1 is SNHLY and CDR2 is FYNNEI in the germline V gene. CDR3 DNA: TGTGCCAGAGCAGCCGCTAGCGGTTACACCGGGGAGCTGTTTTTT. Its translation is CARAAASGYTGELFF. The full variable domain, in which reference TRBV2 and TRBJ2-2 provide the parts outside the CDR3, is EPEVTQTPSHQVTQMGQEVILRCVPISNHLYFYWYRQILGQKVEFLVSFYNNEISEKSEIFDDQFSVERPDGSNFTLKIRSTKLEDSAMYFCARAAASGYTGELFFGEGSRLTVL.

The chain has TRBV11-2 and TRBJ1-1, with D unresolved. With 5 bases removed from V and 1 base from J, the gap between germline ends came to 14 bases. CDR3 length: 15 amino acids. CDR1 is SGHAT, CDR2 FQNNGV, per germline. The CDR3 loop is CASSPHPRPNTEAFF. The CDR3 bases are TGTGCCAGCAGCCCCCATCCGCGACCGAACACTGAAGCTTTCTTT.

The chain has TRBV5-1 and TRBJ2-2, with 12 positions matching TRBD2. Germline V gene lookup returns CDR1 SGHRS and CDR2 YFSETQ. Germline trimming cut 4 bases from V and 3 bases from J; bases unmatched to any gene: 10. CDR3 length: 18 residues. The CDR3 DNA reads as TGCGCCAGCAGCGCGACTAGCGGGAGCAGGGGTTACACCGGGGAGCTGTTTTTT. It specifies CASSATSGSRGYTGELFF. The full variable domain, in which reference TRBV5-1 and TRBJ2-2 provide the parts outside the CDR3, is KAGVTQTPRYLIKTRGQQVTLSCSPISGHRSVSWYQQTPGQGLQFLFEYFSETQRNKGNFPGRFSGRQFSNSRSEMNVSTLELGDSALYLCASSATSGSRGYTGELFFGEGSRLTVL.

V is TRBV6-6 and J is TRBJ2-3; D is unclear. This CDR3 spans 15 amino acids. V lost 2 bases, J lost 4 bases, and 13 bases lay in between. Germline loops: CDR1 MNHNY, CDR2 SVGAGI (reference sequence). The CDR3 nucleotides read TGTGCCAGCAGTTACGTTCCAGGAACCGCAGATACGCAGTATTTT. Residues: CASSYVPGTADTQYF.

This chain uses TRBV5-8 with TRBJ2-7; weak D call: TRBD2 (6 bases). Trimming removed 4 bases at V and 2 bases at J, with 16 bases between. CDR1 SGHTS and CDR2 YDEGEE come from the germline V gene. The CDR3 is 15 residues long. CDR3 nucleotides: TGTGCCAGCAGCCGAAGCGGGCACCTTGCCTACGAGCAGTACTTC. It codes for CASSRSGHLAYEQYF. The variable domain in full, completed from reference TRBV5-8 and TRBJ2-7, reads EAGVTQSPTHLIKTRGQQATLRCSPISGHTSVYWYQQALGLGLQFLLWYDEGEERNRGNFPPRFSGRQFPNYSSELNVNALELEDSALYLCASSRSGHLAYEQYFGPGTRLTVT.

The rearrangement uses TRBV18 and TRBJ2-2; 8 bases match TRBD1. The ends lost 3 bases at V and 2 bases at J; junction bases unmatched: 5. This CDR3 contains 16 residues. Germline values: CDR1 KGHSH, CDR2 LQKENI. CDR3 protein: CASSPGTGYNTGELFF. CDR3 in DNA: TGTGCCAGCTCACCGGGGACAGGTTACAACACCGGGGAGCTGTTTTTT.

The CDR3 nucleotides read TGTGCCAGCCGACAACTAGCGGGGTCCTCCTACGAGCAGTACTTC. Translated, it gives CASRQLAGSSYEQYF. The V and J genes are TRBV27 and TRBJ2-7, with 10 bases aligning to TRBD2. Germline V gene data show CDR1 as MNHEY and CDR2 as SMNVEV (reference sequence). This CDR3 contains 15 residues. Trimming took 8 bases from V and 0 from J; bases not matched to a gene: 7.

The rearrangement joins TRBV2 to TRBJ1-1, with D possibly TRBD1 on 6 matching bases. The germline V gene has CDR1 SNHLY and CDR2 FYNNEI. Trimming removed 8 bases from V and 0 bases from J, with 16 bases in between. This CDR3 is built from 15 residues. For the CDR3, the DNA is TGTGCCAGCCTCTTGGTCACAGGGCTGAACACTGAAGCTTTCTTT. Its translation is CASLLVTGLNTEAFF.

The chain carries TRBV7-3 and TRBJ2-7, with 7 nucleotides matching TRBD1. With V trimmed by 5 bases and J by 5 bases, 18 bases remained unmatched. Germline CDR1 is SGHTA and CDR2 is FQGTGA. The CDR3 totals 17 residues. CDR3 coding DNA: TGTGCCAGCAGCAAGCATAGCCGGGACAGAGGGGCCCACGAGCAGTACTTC. Its protein product is CASSKHSRDRGAHEQYF.

CDR3 nucleotide sequence: TGTGCCAGCGAAATAGTGCCTAGCCCTTTCGGGGCCAACGTCCTGACTTTC. It translates to CASEIVPSPFGANVLTF. The chain has TRBV2 and TRBJ2-6, with D maybe TRBD2 (5 bases). This CDR3 is 17 amino acids long. Germline V gene data show CDR1 as SNHLY and CDR2 as FYNNEI. Deletions cut 8 bases from V and 4 bases from J, with 21 bases between.

This chain joins TRBV7-3 and TRBJ2-2; D unresolved. This CDR3 has 14 residues. Trimming took off 5 bases at V and 5 bases at J, with 12 bases between the two ends. The germline CDR1 and CDR2 sequences are SGHTA and FQGTGA. The CDR3 protein is CASSLGPTTGELFF. The CDR3 DNA reads as TGTGCCAGCAGCCTTGGACCGACGACCGGGGAGCTGTTTTTT.

The rearrangement links TRBV10-2 to TRBJ2-7, with 8 bases lining up with TRBD1. Looked up from germline, CDR1 is WSHSY and CDR2 is SAAADI. J gave up 3 bases and V 7 bases, and 5 bases lay outside the gene matches. The CDR3 has 13 amino acids. The CDR3 protein is CASKTGGIYEQYF. The CDR3 nucleotides are TGCGCCAGCAAAACAGGGGGTATCTACGAGCAGTACTTC.

The chain couples TRBV5-1 to TRBJ2-5; 10 bases agree with TRBD2. CDR3 size: 16 residues. Germline V gene data show CDR1 as SGHRS and CDR2 as YFSETQ. J gave up 5 bases and V 0 bases, and 7 bases lay outside the gene matches. CDR3 amino acids: CASSLALAGVGETQYF. CDR3 nucleotides: TGCGCCAGCAGCTTGGCGCTAGCGGGAGTGGGCGAGACCCAGTACTTC.

This chain uses TRBV28 with TRBJ2-1, with TRBD2 matching over 7 bases. Unmatched junction bases numbered 15, after V lost 6 bases and J lost 1 base. The CDR3 is 18 residues long. CDR1 is MDHEN and CDR2 is SYDVKM in the germline V gene. The DNA for the CDR3 is TGTGCCAGCAGGTTACTCGATAATAGCGGGTTTTCCTACAATGAGCAGTTCTTC. The encoded protein is CASRLLDNSGFSYNEQFF.

J is TRBJ1-2 and V is TRBV19, with D unclear. This CDR3 is 16 amino acids long. Germline V CDR1 and CDR2: LNHDA, SQIVND (reference sequence). Trimming left V 2 bases short and J 3 bases short, with 16 bases between. CDR3 amino acids: CASSINIGPVYYGYTF. The CDR3 DNA reads TGTGCCAGTAGTATAAACATCGGACCAGTCTACTATGGCTACACCTTC. Full variable domain (rest looked up from reference TRBV19 and TRBJ1-2): DGGITQSPKYLFRKEGQNVTLSCEQNLNHDAMYWYRQDPGQGLRLIYYSQIVNDFQKGDIAEGYSVSREKKESFPLTVTSAQKNPTAFYLCASSINIGPVYYGYTFGSGTRLTVV.

V is TRBV5-4 and J is TRBJ1-2, with a possible D match to TRBD1 (5 bases). Per the germline V gene, CDR1 is SGHNT and CDR2 is YYREEE (reference sequence). The CDR3 totals 16 residues. Trimming took off 2 bases at V and 3 bases at J, with 17 bases between the two ends. This CDR3 reads CASSFSGEEWDYGYTF. The CDR3 DNA follows: TGTGCCAGCAGCTTTTCGGGGGAAGAGTGGGACTATGGCTACACCTTC.

The chain couples TRBV27 to TRBJ1-2; no reliable D call. From germline, CDR1 is MNHEY and CDR2 SMNVEV (reference sequence). V dropped 4 bases and J dropped 4 bases, with 22 bases sitting between them. This CDR3 is 17 amino acids long. CDR3: CASSSQLPTLLGYGYTF. CDR3 nucleotide sequence: TGTGCCAGCAGTTCCCAACTCCCCACTCTCCTGGGCTATGGCTACACCTTC.

Comments on this clone: The same CDR3 also results from other DNA sequences found in this sample. This rearrangement joins TRBV6-5 to TRBJ1-1; a possible D gene is TRBD1 (5 bases). Deletions cut 2 bases from V and 4 bases from J, with 11 bases between. The germline gives CDR1 MNHEY, CDR2 SVGAGI. The CDR3 spans 14 residues. The CDR3 region is CASSYRGVGTEAFF. CDR3 bases: TGTGCCAGCAGTTACCGGGGGGTTGGCACTGAAGCTTTCTTT.